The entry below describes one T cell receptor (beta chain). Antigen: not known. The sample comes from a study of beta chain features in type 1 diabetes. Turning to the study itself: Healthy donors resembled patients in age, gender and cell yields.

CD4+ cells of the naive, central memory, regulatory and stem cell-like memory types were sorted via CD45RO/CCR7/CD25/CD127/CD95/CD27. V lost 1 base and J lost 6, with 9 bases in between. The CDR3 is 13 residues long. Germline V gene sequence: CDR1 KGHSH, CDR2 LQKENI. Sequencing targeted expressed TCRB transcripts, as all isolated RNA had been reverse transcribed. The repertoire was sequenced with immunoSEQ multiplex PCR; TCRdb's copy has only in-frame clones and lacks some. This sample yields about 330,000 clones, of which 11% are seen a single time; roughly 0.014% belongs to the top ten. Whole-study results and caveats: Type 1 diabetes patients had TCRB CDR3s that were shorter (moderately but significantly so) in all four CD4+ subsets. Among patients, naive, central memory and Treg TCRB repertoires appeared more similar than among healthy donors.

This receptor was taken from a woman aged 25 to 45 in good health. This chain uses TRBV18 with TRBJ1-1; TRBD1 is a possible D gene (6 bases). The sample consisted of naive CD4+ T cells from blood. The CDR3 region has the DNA TGTGCCAGCTCACCACAGGGGGACCCTGAAGCTTTCTTT. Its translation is CASSPQGDPEAFF. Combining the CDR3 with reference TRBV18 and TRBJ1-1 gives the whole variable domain NAGVMQNPRHLVRRRGQEARLRCSPMKGHSHVYWYRQLPEEGLKFMVYLQKENIIDESGMPKERFSAEFPKEGPSILRIQQVVRGDSAAYFCASSPQGDPEAFFGQGTRLTVV.